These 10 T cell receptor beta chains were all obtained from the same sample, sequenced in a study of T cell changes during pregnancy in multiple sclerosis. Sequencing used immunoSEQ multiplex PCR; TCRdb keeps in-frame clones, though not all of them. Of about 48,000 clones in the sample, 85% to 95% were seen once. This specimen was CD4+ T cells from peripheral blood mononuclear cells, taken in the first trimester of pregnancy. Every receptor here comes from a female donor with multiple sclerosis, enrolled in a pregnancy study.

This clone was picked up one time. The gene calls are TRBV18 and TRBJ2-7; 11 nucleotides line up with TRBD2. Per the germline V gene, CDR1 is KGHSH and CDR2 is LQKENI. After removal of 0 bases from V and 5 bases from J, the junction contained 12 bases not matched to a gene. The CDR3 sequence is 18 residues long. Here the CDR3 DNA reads TGTGCCAGCTCACCACCGCGGGTAGCGGGGGGGCAGCAAAACGAGCAGTACTTC. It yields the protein CASSPPRVAGGQQNEQYF.

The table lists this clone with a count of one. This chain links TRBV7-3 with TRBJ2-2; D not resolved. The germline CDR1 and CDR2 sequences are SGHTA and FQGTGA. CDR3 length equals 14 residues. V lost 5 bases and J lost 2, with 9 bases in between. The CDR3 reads CASSPVLNTGELFF. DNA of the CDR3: TGTGCCAGCAGCCCAGTCCTTAACACCGGGGAGCTGTTTTTT. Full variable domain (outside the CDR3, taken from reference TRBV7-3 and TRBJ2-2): GAGVSQTPSNKVTEKGKYVELRCDPISGHTALYWYRQSLGQGPEFLIYFQGTGAADDSGLPNDRFFAVRPEGSVSTLKIQRTERGDSAVYLCASSPVLNTGELFFGEGSRLTVL.

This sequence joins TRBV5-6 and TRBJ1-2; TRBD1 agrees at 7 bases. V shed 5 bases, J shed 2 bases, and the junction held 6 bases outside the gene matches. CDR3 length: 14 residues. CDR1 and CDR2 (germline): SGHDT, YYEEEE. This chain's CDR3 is CASRLTGTNYGYTF. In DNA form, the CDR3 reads TGTGCCAGCAGGCTGACAGGGACGAACTATGGCTACACCTTC.

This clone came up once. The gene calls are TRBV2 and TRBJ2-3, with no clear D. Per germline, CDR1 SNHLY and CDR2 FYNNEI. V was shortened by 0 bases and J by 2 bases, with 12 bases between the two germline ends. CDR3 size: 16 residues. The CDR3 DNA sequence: TGTGCCAGCAGTGAAGCTAGCTCCCGGAACACAGATACGCAGTATTTT. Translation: CASSEASSRNTDTQYF. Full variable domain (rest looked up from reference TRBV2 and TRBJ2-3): EPEVTQTPSHQVTQMGQEVILRCVPISNHLYFYWYRQILGQKVEFLVSFYNNEISEKSEIFDDQFSVERPDGSNFTLKIRSTKLEDSAMYFCASSEASSRNTDTQYFGPGTRLTVL.

CDR3 sequence: CASRLGTGAGNTIYF. CDR3 bases: TGTGCCAGTAGATTGGGGACAGGGGCTGGAAACACCATATATTTT. The chain is built from TRBV19 and TRBJ1-3; 10 bases fit TRBD1. The junction had 4 bases not matched to a gene; V was cut back by 6 bases and J by 2 bases. CDR3 length equals 15 residues. In germline, CDR1 is LNHDA, CDR2 SQIVND (reference sequence).

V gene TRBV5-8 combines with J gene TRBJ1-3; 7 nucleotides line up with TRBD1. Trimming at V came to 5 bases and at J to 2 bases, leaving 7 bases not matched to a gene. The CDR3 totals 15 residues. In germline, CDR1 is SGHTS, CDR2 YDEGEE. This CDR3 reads CASSLQGFTGNTIYF. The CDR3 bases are TGTGCCAGCAGTTTACAGGGGTTCACTGGAAACACCATATATTTT.

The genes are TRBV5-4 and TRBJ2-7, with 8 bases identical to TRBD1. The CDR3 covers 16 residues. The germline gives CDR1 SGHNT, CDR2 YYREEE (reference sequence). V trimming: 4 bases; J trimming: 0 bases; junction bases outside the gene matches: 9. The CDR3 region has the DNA TGTGCCAGCAGCCCCCGCGAGACAGGGGTCTCCTACGAGCAGTACTTC. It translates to CASSPRETGVSYEQYF.

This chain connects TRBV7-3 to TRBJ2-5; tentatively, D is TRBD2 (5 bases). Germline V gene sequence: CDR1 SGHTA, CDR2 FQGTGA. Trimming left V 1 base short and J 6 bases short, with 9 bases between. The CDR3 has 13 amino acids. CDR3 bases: TGTGCCAGCAGCTTAAATACGGGGAAGACCCAGTACTTC. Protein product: CASSLNTGKTQYF.

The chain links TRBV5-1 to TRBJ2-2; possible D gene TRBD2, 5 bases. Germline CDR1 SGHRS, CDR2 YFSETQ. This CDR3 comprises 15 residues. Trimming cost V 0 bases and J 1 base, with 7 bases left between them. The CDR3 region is CASSLVAGNTGELFF. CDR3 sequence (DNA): TGCGCCAGCAGCTTGGTTGCGGGGAACACCGGGGAGCTGTTTTTT.

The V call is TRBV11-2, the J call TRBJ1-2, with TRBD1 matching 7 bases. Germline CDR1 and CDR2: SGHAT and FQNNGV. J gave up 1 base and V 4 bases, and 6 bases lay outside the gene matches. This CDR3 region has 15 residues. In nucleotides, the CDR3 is TGTGCCAGCAGCTCTATCAACAGGGGTAACTATGGCTACACCTTC. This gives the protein CASSSINRGNYGYTF.